These 31 T cell receptor beta chains share one sample of origin, sequenced in a study of blood T cell repertoires in COVID-19 (dated by TCRdb to the early 2020s). Receptor amplification or capture employed the immunoSEQ multiplex PCR assay. Entries here come from immuneACCESS through TCRdb and include only in-frame sequences with V and J called. Some clones fail to appear in such tables; in the studies checked, an unresolved V gene covers under half of the shortfall, and the cause of the remainder is unknown. In all, the sample holds tens of thousands of clones, and 86% of those were seen once. About a sixth of the sample goes to the ten largest clones. The sample was peripheral blood. The receptors stem from a man aged 55 to 70 with active or convalescent COVID-19.

This chain connects TRBV6-1 to TRBJ2-7; a weak D match, TRBD2 (6 bases). This CDR3 spans 15 amino acids. CDR1 and CDR2 (germline): MNHNS, SASEGT. V shed 1 base and J shed 2 bases, with 12 bases lying between them. In DNA form, the CDR3 reads TGTGCCAGCAGTGAAGGAAGCGTAGCGGCCTACGAGCAGTACTTC. Translating gives CASSEGSVAAYEQYF.

This sequence joins TRBV20-1 and TRBJ2-5, with a possible D match to TRBD2 (6 bases). The CDR3 consists of 12 residues. Per germline, CDR1 DFQATT and CDR2 SNEGSKA (reference sequence). Trimming took 3 bases from V and 5 from J, leaving 10 bases between them. As DNA, the CDR3 is TGCAGTGCTAGTGGGGGGAGGGAGACCCAGTACTTC. Amino acid sequence: CSASGGRETQYF.

The rearrangement links TRBV2 to TRBJ1-2; 8 nucleotides agree with TRBD1. Germline assignment: CDR1 SNHLY and CDR2 FYNNEI. Trimming at V came to 7 bases and at J to 0 bases, leaving 10 bases not matched to a gene. This CDR3 spans 16 amino acids. The CDR3 here is CASTRTGLVTNYGYTF. CDR3 sequence (DNA): TGTGCCAGCACTCGGACAGGGCTCGTAACTAACTATGGCTACACCTTC.

The gene calls are TRBV6-2 or TRBV6-3 and TRBJ1-5; D not certain. CDR3 length: 15 amino acids. The V and J ends lost 2 bases and 1 base respectively, with 9 bases between them. Per the germline V gene, CDR1 is MNHEY and CDR2 is SVGEGT. DNA of the CDR3: TGTGCCAGCAGTTACGCTGCCGCGAGCAATCAGCCCCAGCATTTT. Its translation: CASSYAAASNQPQHF.

The chain links TRBV15 to TRBJ1-2; D call uncertain. CDR3 size: 15 residues. V dropped 0 bases and J dropped 7 bases, with 15 bases sitting between them. Germline lookup yields CDR1 LNHNV and CDR2 YYDKDF (reference sequence). CDR3 loop: CATSRDRGSMSGYTF. The CDR3 DNA reads TGTGCCACCAGCAGAGATAGAGGGAGTATGTCTGGCTACACCTTC.

This sequence joins TRBV6-5 and TRBJ2-3; D is undetermined. The CDR3 consists of 15 residues. V dropped 7 bases and J dropped 2 bases, with 16 bases sitting between them. The germline V gene encodes CDR1 MNHEY and CDR2 SVGAGI. The CDR3 region has the DNA TGTGCCAGCACTCAGGCTTTCGACACCACAGATACGCAGTATTTT. This sequence encodes CASTQAFDTTDTQYF.

The rearrangement joins TRBV15 to TRBJ2-3, with D possibly being TRBD1 (6 bases). V was pared by 11 bases and J by 3 bases, with 15 bases between. CDR1 is LNHNV and CDR2 is YYDKDF in the germline V gene (reference sequence). The CDR3 spans 13 residues. CDR3 sequence: CASKTGSTDTQYF. The CDR3, as DNA: TGTGCCTCAAAAACAGGGTCGACAGATACGCAGTATTTT.

By sample share, this clone is medium-sized. The chain has TRBV10-3 and TRBJ1-2, with TRBD1 matching over 7 bases. This CDR3 spans 11 amino acids. V was clipped by 9 bases and J by 6 bases; unmatched bases: 4. Germline V gives CDR1 ENHRY, CDR2 SYGVKD. In nucleotides, the CDR3 is TGTGCCATAAGGGGGCTTCATGGCTACACCTTC. Amino acid sequence: CAIRGLHGYTF.

The CDR3 reads CASSILGDRGQETQYF. The CDR3 nucleotides read TGTGCCAGTAGTATTTTAGGGGACAGGGGCCAAGAGACCCAGTACTTC. The genes are TRBV19 and TRBJ2-5, with 10 bases identical to TRBD1. Looked up from germline, CDR1 is LNHDA and CDR2 is SQIVND (reference sequence). The CDR3 loop spans 16 amino acids. V shed 3 bases and J 1 base; nucleotides not matched to a gene: 5.

This rearrangement joins TRBV28 to TRBJ1-4, with 8 nucleotides matching TRBD1. CDR3 length: 13 residues. From germline, CDR1 is MDHEN and CDR2 SYDVKM. V dropped 7 bases and J dropped 8; count of bases not matched to a gene: 6. CDR3 in amino acids: CASKDRGREKLFF. The CDR3 DNA follows: TGTGCCAGCAAAGACAGGGGAAGGGAAAAACTGTTTTTT.

J is TRBJ2-1 and V is TRBV11-3; TRBD2 aligns across 11 bases. Losses at the gene ends were 5 bases for V and 7 bases for J; bases not matched to a gene: 10. The germline V gene encodes CDR1 SGHNT and CDR2 YENEEA. The CDR3 sequence is 16 residues long. The CDR3 spells CASSASPLAGVNEQFF. CDR3 DNA: TGTGCCAGCAGCGCCTCCCCACTAGCGGGGGTGAATGAGCAGTTCTTC.

This sequence joins TRBV28 and TRBJ1-5; TRBD1 matches 9 bases. The germline CDR1 and CDR2 sequences are MDHEN and SYDVKM. This CDR3 is built from 13 residues. Unmatched junction bases numbered 6, after V lost 6 bases and J lost 9 bases. CDR3 DNA sequence: TGTGCCAGCAGGGCCGGGACAGGGAGGCCCCAGCATTTT. It specifies CASRAGTGRPQHF.

The rearrangement links TRBV28 to TRBJ1-2; no definite D call. Germline V gene lookup returns CDR1 MDHEN and CDR2 SYDVKM. This CDR3 contains 14 residues. Trimming stripped 0 bases from V and 6 bases from J, with 11 bases between. This chain's CDR3 is CASSLWGSTHGYTF. The CDR3 coding sequence is TGTGCCAGCAGTTTATGGGGGAGCACGCATGGCTACACCTTC.

V usage is TRBV2 and J usage is TRBJ1-1; D is ambiguous. Germline V gives CDR1 SNHLY, CDR2 FYNNEI. The CDR3 is made up of 11 amino acids. V gave up 6 bases and J gave up 3 bases, with 5 bases separating them. The CDR3 loop reads CASSGDTEAFF. The CDR3, as DNA: TGTGCCAGCAGCGGGGACACTGAAGCTTTCTTT.

The chain combines TRBV30 with TRBJ1-1; D gene uncertain. The CDR3 is 15 amino acids. V lost 1 base, J lost 6 bases, and 18 bases lay in between. In germline, CDR1 is GTSNPN, CDR2 SVGIG (reference sequence). CDR3 amino acids: CAWSATKFQAAEAFF. DNA of the CDR3: TGTGCCTGGAGTGCCACCAAATTTCAGGCCGCTGAAGCTTTCTTT.

This clone is a singleton in its sample. The CDR3 nucleotides read TGTGCCAGCTCTCCGGACAGGGAAGGATCACCCCTCCACTTT. Translated: CASSPDREGSPLHF. The chain has TRBV18 and TRBJ1-6; 8 bases match TRBD1. Unmatched junction bases numbered 8, after V lost 6 bases and J lost 10 bases. CDR3 length: 14 amino acids. In germline, CDR1 is KGHSH, CDR2 LQKENI.

This clone was counted a single time. The chain recombines TRBV2 with TRBJ2-1; D is perhaps TRBD1 (5 bases). The CDR3 spans 15 residues. The V and J ends lost 5 bases and 7 bases respectively, with 18 bases between them. Germline CDR1 reads SNHLY; CDR2 reads FYNNEI. For the CDR3, the DNA is TGTGCCAGCAGTACCTACAGGAGCCTAGGGAATGAGCAGTTCTTC. Its translation is CASSTYRSLGNEQFF.

The chain links TRBV18 to TRBJ1-5; D not resolved. Trimming removed 0 bases at V and 2 bases at J, with 8 bases between. The CDR3 consists of 15 residues. CDR1 is KGHSH, CDR2 LQKENI, per germline. CDR3 in amino acids: CASSPPGDRNQPQHF. The CDR3 DNA follows: TGTGCCAGCTCACCACCCGGGGATCGCAATCAGCCCCAGCATTTT.

V and J are TRBV13 and TRBJ2-1; 13 nucleotides align to TRBD2. Trimming removed 5 bases from V and 0 bases from J; junction bases left unmatched: 7. CDR1 and CDR2 (germline): PRHDT, FYEKMQ (reference sequence). This CDR3 has 18 amino acids. The CDR3 loop reads CASSKLAGGILSYNEQFF. Written as DNA, the CDR3 is TGTGCCAGCAGCAAACTAGCGGGAGGGATTCTCTCCTACAATGAGCAGTTCTTC.

The chain joins TRBV5-5 to TRBJ2-5; D unclear. The CDR3 sequence is 11 residues long. V was pared by 9 bases and J by 5 bases, with 11 bases between. Germline lookup yields CDR1 SGHKS and CDR2 YYEKEE (reference sequence). The CDR3 reads CATGLDETQYF. CDR3 nucleotides: TGTGCCACTGGGCTCGATGAGACCCAGTACTTC.

The chain employs TRBV5-1 and TRBJ2-1; 13 bases match TRBD2. CDR3 length: 14 residues. The junction had 3 bases not matched to a gene; V was cut back by 4 bases and J by 8 bases. Per germline, CDR1 SGHRS and CDR2 YFSETQ. The CDR3 protein is CASSPGLAGYEQFF. As DNA, the CDR3 is TGCGCCAGCAGCCCGGGACTAGCGGGGTATGAGCAGTTCTTC. The full variable domain, with the rest looked up from reference TRBV5-1 and TRBJ2-1, is KAGVTQTPRYLIKTRGQQVTLSCSPISGHRSVSWYQQTPGQGLQFLFEYFSETQRNKGNFPGRFSGRQFSNSRSEMNVSTLELGDSALYLCASSPGLAGYEQFFGPGTRLTVL.

V usage is TRBV28 and J usage is TRBJ1-4, with TRBD1 matching over 8 bases. The length of the CDR3 is 12 residues. CDR1 and CDR2 from the germline V gene are MDHEN and SYDVKM. The CDR3 sequence: CAARGRHEKLFF. CDR3 DNA: TGTGCAGCCAGGGGGCGGCACGAAAAACTGTTTTTT.

J is TRBJ1-4 and V is TRBV3-1 (or the pseudogene TRBV3-2); 7 nucleotides agree with TRBD1. Unmatched junction bases numbered 5, after V lost 2 bases and J lost 8 bases. The germline V gene has CDR1 LGHDT and CDR2 YNNKEL (reference sequence). This CDR3 has 14 amino acids. CDR3 amino acids: CASSQYRGDEKLFF. The CDR3 coding sequence is TGTGCCAGCAGCCAATACAGGGGCGACGAAAAACTGTTTTTT.

The genes are TRBV6-5 and TRBJ1-6; tentative D call: TRBD1 (5 bases). The CDR3 length is 15 residues. With 8 bases removed from V and 6 bases from J, the gap between germline ends came to 17 bases. CDR1 and CDR2 (germline): MNHEY, SVGAGI. The CDR3 DNA reads as TGTGCCAGCGAAGGAGGGGCCCGCAGTAATTCACCCCTCCACTTT. The encoded protein is CASEGGARSNSPLHF.

CDR3 region: CASSPQGNYGYTF. DNA of the CDR3: TGCGCCAGCAGCCCACAGGGTAACTATGGCTACACCTTC. The chain links TRBV4-1 to TRBJ1-2; D possibly corresponds to TRBD1 (6 bases). Germline values: CDR1 MGHRA, CDR2 YSYEKL. The CDR3 runs 13 residues. The V gene lost 4 bases and the J gene lost 1 base, with 7 bases spanning the gap.

The V call is TRBV28, the J call TRBJ1-5; 7 bases align to TRBD1. The CDR3 loop spans 15 amino acids. CDR1 and CDR2 from the germline V gene are MDHEN and SYDVKM. With 6 bases clipped from V and 4 bases from J, the junction kept 9 bases outside the gene matches. CDR3: CASSRRQGWNQPQHF. The CDR3 region has the DNA TGTGCCAGCAGCCGCCGACAGGGTTGGAATCAGCCCCAGCATTTT.

This clone has just one count. CDR3 region: CASRPPGTYEQYF. The CDR3 nucleotides read TGTGCCAGCAGACCCCCCGGGACCTACGAGCAGTACTTC. V is TRBV6-5 and J is TRBJ2-7, with D possibly being TRBD2 (5 bases). V was pared by 6 bases and J by 2 bases, with 11 bases between. The CDR3 runs 13 residues. Germline V lookup: CDR1 MNHEY, CDR2 SVGAGI.

J is TRBJ1-6 and V is TRBV5-6, with 9 positions matching TRBD1. The CDR3 totals 15 residues. The V segment lost 0 bases and the J segment 6 bases; nucleotides outside the gene matches: 1. Germline values: CDR1 SGHDT, CDR2 YYEEEE. This CDR3 reads CASSLVDRGNSPLHF. CDR3 sequence (DNA): TGTGCCAGCAGCTTGGTGGACAGGGGTAATTCACCCCTCCACTTT.

The chain is built from TRBV7-2 and TRBJ1-1; D may be TRBD1 (5 bases). Germline V gene sequence: CDR1 SGHTA, CDR2 FQGNSA. Trimming pared 3 bases from V and 4 bases from J, leaving 9 bases between. The CDR3 runs 13 residues. The CDR3 DNA reads TGTGCCAGCAGCTTTGGGGGGGTCACTGAAGCTTTCTTT. As protein: CASSFGGVTEAFF. The full variable domain, rest sourced from reference TRBV7-2 and TRBJ1-1, is GAGVSQSPSNKVTEKGKDVELRCDPISGHTALYWYRQSLGQGLEFLIYFQGNSAPDKSGLPSDRFSAERTGGSVSTLTIQRTQQEDSAVYLCASSFGGVTEAFFGQGTRLTVV.

The chain couples TRBV30 to TRBJ1-1; 11 nucleotides line up with TRBD1. J gave up 5 bases and V 1 base, and 3 bases lay outside the gene matches. The length of the CDR3 is 14 residues. Germline-derived CDR1 and CDR2 are GTSNPN and SVGIG (reference sequence). In DNA form, the CDR3 reads TGTGCCTGGAGTGCCGGGACAGGGGGGACTGAAGCTTTCTTT. Translated: CAWSAGTGGTEAFF.

This clone was seen only a few times. The chain uses TRBV5-1 and TRBJ2-7, with 9 bases matching TRBD1. CDR1 is SGHRS, CDR2 YFSETQ, per germline. V was clipped by 4 bases and J by 2 bases; unmatched bases: 7. The CDR3 covers 15 residues. The CDR3 DNA is TGCGCCAGCAGCCCGCGACAGGGGGGCACCTACGAGCAGTACTTC. Its translation: CASSPRQGGTYEQYF.